This T cell receptor (beta chain) is drawn from a study of radiotherapy plus CTLA-4 blockade in lung cancer (dated by TCRdb to between 2017 and 2018). For the study in its entirety: Among the enrolled patients, about 19% had an objective response, and roughly 30% reached disease control.

The library was generated by the immunoSEQ multiplex PCR assay. Sourced from immuneACCESS, this table was stored by TCRdb with only in-frame sequences that have V and J called. A share of the clones is absent; for the studies checked, an unresolved V gene accounts for under half, and the remainder has no known explanation. The sample table records roughly 90,000 clones; around 72% of these occur just once. Jointly, the top ten make up over 12% of the sample. As to this clone: This clone's antigen is unknown. No base-level quality is on record; no much larger clone is a single base apart.

The study tested focal radiation therapy combined with CTLA-4 blockade (ipilimumab) in patients with chemo-refractory metastatic non-small-cell lung cancer. Sequences SEHNR (CDR1) and FQNEAQ (CDR2) are obtained from the germline V gene (reference sequence). From cysteine to phenylalanine, the CDR3 is 14 amino acids long. CDR3 DNA only is kept here, 42 bases in frame from base 1. Here is what the overall study found, with its caveats: TCR clones derived from tumors expanded in peripheral blood after treatment with radiotherapy and ipilimumab. The strongest predictors of response, as reported, were early dynamic changes in blood T cell clones along with a rise in serum interferon-beta after radiation.

The TCR was taken from a human donor with non-small cell lung cancer that progressed on radiotherapy plus ipilimumab. The input for sequencing was peripheral blood, taken from a patient treated with radiotherapy plus ipilimumab. Recombination connected TRBV7-9 to TRBJ2-7, with 10 bases aligning to TRBD1. The closer fit of TRBJ2-1 to the DNA end suggests the J call may be wrong. The sequenced DNA: TGTGCCAGCAGCCTGCTGACAGGGGGCTACGAGCAGTTCTTC. Its protein is CASSLLTGGYEQFF.